Each of the 25 T cell receptor beta chains below was sequenced from the same sample in a study of metastatic and nonmetastatic thyroid tumors. With MiXCR, TCRdb called clones anew from the PCR reads. The repertoire holds about 39,000 clones, with around 20% as singletons. None of the patients had undergone any treatment ahead of thyroid surgery. Sequencing input: blood. The receptor source for this set is a female donor with papillary thyroid cancer or a benign thyroid nodule (not recorded which). Some clones in this sample may be carry-over from other donors' samples.

This clone was found many times. The chain is built from TRBV12-3 or TRBV12-4 and TRBJ1-5; no clear D gene. V was trimmed by 4 bases and J by 4 bases, leaving 8 bases between them. The CDR3 has 13 residues. DNA for the CDR3: TGTGCCAGCAGTTGGACGGGAAATCAGCCCCAGCATTTT. Amino acid sequence: CASSWTGNQPQHF.

The chain combines TRBV6-1 with TRBJ2-3; 8 bases map to TRBD1. After removal of 6 bases from V and 7 bases from J, the junction contained 9 bases not matched to a gene. Germline lookup yields CDR1 MNHNS and CDR2 SASEGT. The CDR3 spans 14 residues. The CDR3 nucleotides read TGTGCCAGCAGCCTTCAGGGGGCTGCATATACGCAGTATTTT. As protein: CASSLQGAAYTQYF.

This chain connects TRBV20-1 to TRBJ2-7; D remains ambiguous. The CDR3 totals 19 residues. Germline V gene lookup returns CDR1 DFQATT and CDR2 SNEGSKA (reference sequence). V shed 0 bases and J shed 0 bases, with 24 bases lying between them. The CDR3: CSARDRGFSNPRSSYEQYF. In DNA, the CDR3 is TGCAGTGCTAGAGATCGTGGGTTTAGTAACCCAAGGAGCTCCTACGAGCAGTACTTC.

There are many counts of this clone. The genes are TRBV30 and TRBJ1-1; the D gene is possibly TRBD1 (5 bases). Germline loops: CDR1 GTSNPN, CDR2 SVGIG (reference sequence). Trimming cost V 2 bases and J 1 base, with 14 bases left between them. The CDR3 is 15 residues long. The CDR3 bases are TGTGCCTGGAGTCATATAGACAGCCGGAACACTGAAGCTTTCTTT. This encodes CAWSHIDSRNTEAFF.

The table lists this clone with a few counts. J is TRBJ2-7 and V is TRBV12-3 or TRBV12-4; 7 bases are a match to TRBD1. The CDR3 covers 15 residues. V gave up 3 bases and J gave up 2 bases; unmatched junction bases: 7. CDR3: CASSFGTGVAYEQYF. The DNA of the CDR3 is TGTGCCAGCAGTTTCGGAACAGGGGTCGCCTACGAGCAGTACTTC.

Remarks on this clone: At one of its ends the junction is not consistent with the germline gene, which may arise from a read error. This sequence joins TRBV28 and TRBJ2-1; 7 bases fit TRBD2. Germline loops: CDR1 MDHEN, CDR2 SYDVKM. The CDR3 sequence is 16 residues long. The DNA for the CDR3 is TGTGCCAGCAGTTCAAGCAGCGGGATGGCTTACAATGAGCAGCTCTTC. Amino acid sequence: CASSSSSGMAYNEQLF.

The V gene is TRBV20-1, the J gene TRBJ1-2; D ambiguous. Germline V gene data show CDR1 as DFQATT and CDR2 as SNEGSKA (reference sequence). V was clipped by 3 bases and J by 1 base, with 15 bases between them. The CDR3 extends over 15 amino acids. CDR3: CSARGGNSFNYGYTF. CDR3 DNA: TGCAGTGCTAGGGGTGGCAACAGTTTTAACTATGGCTACACCTTC.

In its sample, this clone was seen many times. The gene calls are TRBV29-1 and TRBJ2-5; D ambiguous. Germline V gives CDR1 SQVTM, CDR2 ANQGSEA. CDR3 length: 12 amino acids. Trimming stripped 7 bases from V and 4 bases from J, with 13 bases between. The CDR3 loop is CSAVSLRETQYF. Written as DNA, the CDR3 is TGCAGCGCCGTATCCCTTCGAGAGACCCAGTACTTC.

A remark on this clone: Being one base from a much bigger clone, this may be a read error. The chain couples TRBV29-1 to TRBJ2-5, with TRBD1 matching over 10 bases. CDR1 and CDR2 (germline): SQVTM, ANQGSEA. The CDR3 totals 14 residues. The CDR3, as DNA: TGCAGCGTTCGGAGGGACAGGGGTAAAGAGACCAAGTACTTC. It yields the protein CSVRRDRGKETKYF.

In this sample, this clone turned up many times. The rearrangement joins TRBV12-5 to TRBJ2-1, with 9 bases aligning to TRBD2. This CDR3 region has 15 residues. Per the germline V gene, CDR1 is LGHNT and CDR2 is FRNRAP. V gave up 7 bases and J gave up 2 bases; unmatched junction bases: 6. CDR3 nucleotides: TGTGCTAGTGATCCCACTAGCGGGCCCTACAATGAGCAGTTCTTC. Translating it yields CASDPTSGPYNEQFF.

This clone has ten or more counts. The rearrangement uses TRBV4-1 and TRBJ2-5; perhaps TRBD2 as D (6 bases). Germline V gene lookup returns CDR1 MGHRA and CDR2 YSYEKL. The CDR3 spans 16 residues. V shed 0 bases and J shed 3 bases, with 14 bases lying between them. The CDR3 coding sequence is TGCGCCAGCAGCCAAGATCTTTGGGGAGGAAAAGAGACCCAGTACTTC. This translates into CASSQDLWGGKETQYF.

This clone was counted at least ten times. The V and J genes are TRBV9 and TRBJ1-6; weak D call: TRBD1 (5 bases). V lost 2 bases to trimming and J lost 8 bases, with 14 bases between them. This CDR3 is 15 amino acids long. CDR1 is SGDLS and CDR2 is YYNGEE in the germline V gene. As DNA, the CDR3 is TGTGCCAGCAGCGTTCAGGGAAGGGGAGATTCACCCCTCCACTTT. Protein: CASSVQGRGDSPLHF.

Many counts were recorded for this clone. The chain employs TRBV28 and TRBJ2-1, with D maybe TRBD1 (5 bases). The CDR3 extends over 14 amino acids. From germline, CDR1 is MDHEN and CDR2 SYDVKM. V was cut by 5 bases and J by 4 bases, with 12 bases left in between. Here the CDR3 DNA reads TGTGCCAGCAGTACCGGCAGGGCTTACAATGAGCAGTTCTTC. Protein: CASSTGRAYNEQFF.

This clone was seen a few times. V usage is TRBV7-9 and J usage is TRBJ2-7, with no clear D. Trimming took off 0 bases at V and 5 bases at J, with 5 bases between the two ends. The CDR3 length is 12 residues. The germline gives CDR1 SEHNR, CDR2 FQNEAQ (reference sequence). The CDR3, as DNA: TGTGCCAGCAGCTTAGCACTGGACGAGCAGTACTTC. It specifies CASSLALDEQYF.

The V call is TRBV6-1, the J call TRBJ1-2, with D possibly TRBD1 on 5 matching bases. Deletions cut 5 bases from V and 2 bases from J, with 6 bases between. Germline-derived CDR1 and CDR2 are MNHNS and SASEGT. CDR3 length: 12 residues. The CDR3, as DNA: TGTGCCAGCAGTCAGGGAAACTATGGCTACACCTTC. It yields the protein CASSQGNYGYTF.

Many counts were recorded for this clone. The chain is built from TRBV5-1 and TRBJ2-7, with 13 positions matching TRBD2. The CDR3 contains 15 residues. In germline, CDR1 is SGHRS, CDR2 YFSETQ. Trimming removed 5 bases from V and 5 bases from J; junction bases left unmatched: 7. This CDR3 is CASRPETSGRNEQYF. In DNA form, the CDR3 reads TGCGCCAGCAGACCAGAGACTAGCGGGAGGAACGAGCAGTACTTC.

A remark on this clone: Given a much more abundant clone one base away, this may be a read error. The chain combines TRBV4-1 with TRBJ2-5, with D perhaps assigned TRBD1 or TRBD2 (5 bases each). Germline V gene data show CDR1 as MGHRA and CDR2 as YSYEKL. Trimming stripped 1 base from V and 5 bases from J, with 20 bases between. This CDR3 has 17 amino acids. CDR3 nucleotide sequence: TGCGCCAGCAGCCAAGTAGGGACCTGTGGGGCTCGCGAGACCCAGTACTTC. It translates to CASSQVGTCGARETQYF.

This clone was recorded at least ten times. The gene calls are TRBV27 and TRBJ2-5; D remains ambiguous. The CDR3 is 12 residues long. Looked up from germline, CDR1 is MNHEY and CDR2 is SMNVEV (reference sequence). Trimming left V 2 bases short and J 0 bases short, with 1 base between. The CDR3 DNA sequence: TGTGCCAGCAGTTTAGACCAAGAGACCCAGTACTTC. Translation: CASSLDQETQYF.

This clone was counted ten times or more. The CDR3 sequence: CASRTSGRADNEQFF. The CDR3, as DNA: TGCGCCAGCAGGACTAGCGGGAGGGCCGACAATGAGCAGTTCTTC. The rearrangement links TRBV10-2 to TRBJ2-1; TRBD2 aligns across 14 bases. V shed 6 bases, J shed 5 bases, and the junction held 3 bases outside the gene matches. The CDR3 has 15 amino acids. From germline, CDR1 is WSHSY and CDR2 SAAADI.

This clone showed up many times. A much bigger clone sits one base away, suggesting this may be a read error. In the same sample, other DNA sequences code for this CDR3. CDR3 protein: CASKARANTEAFF. The DNA for the CDR3 is TGTGCCAGCAAAGCGAGGGCAAACACTGAAGCTTTCTTT. The V and J genes are TRBV19 and TRBJ1-1; D is uncertain. Germline values: CDR1 LNHDA, CDR2 SQIVND (reference sequence). The CDR3 is 13 residues long. Trimming cost V 9 bases and J 2 bases, with 13 bases left between them.

This clone was counted at least ten times. This sequence joins TRBV3-1 and TRBJ1-2; D not resolved. V lost 4 bases and J lost 0, with 9 bases in between. CDR3 size: 14 residues. Germline V gene sequence: CDR1 LGHDT, CDR2 YNNKEL (reference sequence). Written as DNA, the CDR3 is TGTGCCAGCAGCCCCTCTTGGACTAACTATGGCTACACCTTC. The encoded protein is CASSPSWTNYGYTF.

This clone has a single count. The CDR3 nucleotides read TGCAGTGCTAGCCCTAGCGGGAGTAGGAATGAGCAGTTCTTC. Residues: CSASPSGSRNEQFF. The rearrangement joins TRBV20-1 to TRBJ2-1; TRBD2 agrees at 10 bases. After removal of 3 bases from V and 7 bases from J, the junction contained 6 bases not matched to a gene. Germline CDR1 is DFQATT and CDR2 is SNEGSKA (reference sequence). The CDR3 has 14 amino acids.

The chain joins TRBV11-2 to TRBJ1-1; 7 nucleotides agree with TRBD1. Losses at the gene ends were 1 base for V and 6 bases for J; bases not matched to a gene: 8. Germline loops: CDR1 SGHAT, CDR2 FQNNGV. This CDR3 is built from 15 residues. The chain's CDR3 is CASSLAFLGGSEAFF. In nucleotides, the CDR3 is TGTGCCAGCAGCTTAGCTTTCTTAGGGGGCTCTGAAGCTTTCTTT.

There are many counts of this clone. The DNA for the CDR3 is TGTGCCAGCAGCCGCACAGCGAACACCGGGGAGCTGTTTTTT. It is translated as CASSRTANTGELFF. The rearrangement links TRBV4-2 to TRBJ2-2; D not resolved. This CDR3 contains 14 residues. The germline CDR1 and CDR2 sequences are LGHNA and YNFKEQ. Between the trimmed V and J ends, which lost 4 bases and 0 bases, there was a span of 6 bases.

This clone was picked up many times. This may stem from a read error, because a much larger clone lies one nucleotide away. V and J are TRBV28 and TRBJ1-5; D is undetermined. Germline V CDR1 and CDR2: MDHEN, SYDVKM. The CDR3 sequence is 12 residues long. V lost 11 bases and J 7 bases, leaving 15 bases between the germline ends. The CDR3 is CAFMVRRQPQHF. The DNA for the CDR3 is TGTGCCTTCATGGTCAGGCGACAGCCCCAGCATTTT.